Below are 2 T cell receptor beta chains sequenced from a single sample in a study of T-cell memory formation after mild COVID-19. TCRdb used MiXCR to reprocess the 5' RACE reads, holding one entry per CDR3 protein. Of about 240,000 distinct CDR3 sequences in the sample, approximately 10% were seen once. The sequenced sample was PBMCs or a T cell subset sorted from them (not recorded which). Every receptor here comes from a young man who had mild COVID-19 (a few samples of this study predate the infection). Cell type and time point are not known.

The rearrangement links TRBV7-6 to TRBJ1-2; 7 nucleotides line up with TRBD1. V gave up 5 bases and J gave up 6 bases; unmatched junction bases: 9. Germline lookup yields CDR1 SGHVS and CDR2 FNYEAQ. The CDR3 consists of 14 residues. This CDR3 is CASSQGGLGDGYTF. The CDR3 DNA sequence: TGTGCCAGCAGCCAGGGGGGATTAGGCGATGGCTACACCTTC.

This clonotype was detected a few times. The V and J genes are TRBV28 and TRBJ1-1; no firm D call. The CDR3 is 16 amino acids. CDR1 and CDR2 from the germline V gene are MDHEN and SYDVKM. Trimming took off 3 bases at V and 0 bases at J, with 14 bases between the two ends. CDR3 loop: CASSFRRNTMNTEAFF. CDR3 sequence (DNA): TGTGCCAGCAGTTTTCGACGGAACACCATGAACACTGAAGCTTTCTTT.